This note documents a single T cell receptor beta chain sequence. Antigen: not known. This specimen belongs to a study of post-analysis software for immune sequencing data. Study in general: Clinical courses comprised relapsing-remitting, secondary progressive and progressive-relapsing multiple sclerosis.

Sequencing libraries made from TCR beta cDNA carried unique molecular identifiers. Starting from roughly 1.1 to 9.2 million T cells, the study yielded about 500,000 cDNA molecules. TCRdb reanalysed the PCR reads using MiXCR and keeps one entry per CDR3 protein. The data hold 750,000 to 950,000 distinct CDR3 sequences, with 46% observed a single time. The CDR3 extends over 16 amino acids. J was trimmed by 1 base and V by 5 bases; bases with no gene match: 6. CDR1 is SGHAT and CDR2 is FQDESV in the germline V gene (reference sequence). Findings and limits, study-wide: With F measure, samples from one preparation batch clustered together strongly. People with multiple sclerosis had a significantly lower normalized Chao1 diversity than controls did. Elevated frequency relative to controls characterized roughly five TRBV segments in patients, TRBV5-6, TRBV5-1 and TRBV20-1 among them.

This clonotype was obtained from a girl aged 5 to 17 with multiple sclerosis. The chain carries TRBV11-1 and TRBJ1-1, with 11 bases identical to TRBD1. The sample comprised blood. In DNA, the CDR3 is TGTGCCAGCAGCATAAATGGACAGGGGGCGAACACTGAAGCTTTCTTT. Translating gives CASSINGQGANTEAFF.